Listed below are T cell receptor beta chains from one sample, sequenced in a study of post-analysis software for immune sequencing data. TCRdb passed the PCR reads through MiXCR, listing each CDR3 protein once. The data contain fewer than 900,000 distinct CDR3 sequences, under 60% of them singletons. Sequenced input: blood. The receptors derive from a girl aged 10-17 years with multiple sclerosis. CDR3s leave out the opening cysteine and the closing phenylalanine or tryptophan. Each record gives: D gene, J gene, V gene, CDR3 protein. D genes are given only for firm matches.

d_call: TRBD1; j_call: TRBJ1-2; v_call: TRBV20-1; cdr3_aa: SISPWGTVNYGYT
d_call: -; j_call: TRBJ2-3; v_call: TRBV12-3/TRBV12-4; cdr3_aa: ASNEGDPGDTQY
d_call: -; j_call: TRBJ2-7; v_call: TRBV6-6; cdr3_aa: ASFSSPSGGEQY
d_call: -; j_call: TRBJ1-2; v_call: TRBV2; cdr3_aa: ASSEDKKAYGYT
d_call: TRBD2; j_call: TRBJ2-1; v_call: TRBV10-3; cdr3_aa: AISGTSGSSYNEQF
d_call: -; j_call: TRBJ2-2; v_call: TRBV6-2/TRBV6-3; cdr3_aa: ASSFRMNTGELF
d_call: -; j_call: TRBJ2-1; v_call: TRBV20-1; cdr3_aa: GARDQLASEEQF
d_call: -; j_call: TRBJ2-7; v_call: TRBV7-8; cdr3_aa: ASSLAKGEQY
d_call: -; j_call: TRBJ2-7; v_call: TRBV20-1; cdr3_aa: SARGSGLQMTSEQY
d_call: -; j_call: TRBJ2-1; v_call: TRBV15; cdr3_aa: ATSRKRAQTYNEQF
d_call: TRBD1; j_call: TRBJ1-2; v_call: TRBV7-8; cdr3_aa: ASSQRTGTGALYGYT
d_call: -; j_call: TRBJ1-2; v_call: TRBV15; cdr3_aa: ATSPPGTSAGYT
d_call: -; j_call: TRBJ2-5; v_call: TRBV29-1; cdr3_aa: SVGRRETQY
d_call: TRBD2; j_call: TRBJ2-7; v_call: TRBV10-3; cdr3_aa: AISESTSGRQYEQY
d_call: -; j_call: TRBJ1-1; v_call: TRBV5-8; cdr3_aa: ASSLDGGTEAF
d_call: TRBD1; j_call: TRBJ1-1; v_call: TRBV29-1; cdr3_aa: SVRQGTTEAF
d_call: -; j_call: TRBJ2-7; v_call: TRBV7-8; cdr3_aa: ASSLDPTYEQY
d_call: TRBD2; j_call: TRBJ2-7; v_call: TRBV4-1; cdr3_aa: ASSQEFLAASSYEQY
d_call: -; j_call: TRBJ1-1; v_call: TRBV7-9; cdr3_aa: ASSFRGSMGRAF
d_call: -; j_call: TRBJ2-3; v_call: TRBV5-1; cdr3_aa: ASSLTVPVADTQY
d_call: -; j_call: TRBJ2-6; v_call: TRBV4-2; cdr3_aa: ASSQDQQGGANVLT
d_call: -; j_call: TRBJ2-3; v_call: TRBV7-2; cdr3_aa: ASSPGWGRAMNTQY
d_call: -; j_call: TRBJ1-5; v_call: TRBV5-6; cdr3_aa: ASSQPGSNQPQH
d_call: -; j_call: TRBJ1-2; v_call: TRBV12-3/TRBV12-4; cdr3_aa: ASSLMGGASFT
d_call: -; j_call: TRBJ2-3; v_call: TRBV7-7; cdr3_aa: ASSSGIQDTQY
d_call: -; j_call: TRBJ2-3; v_call: TRBV28; cdr3_aa: ASTRAGQSPAGDTQY
d_call: -; j_call: TRBJ1-1; v_call: TRBV7-9; cdr3_aa: ASSPQATITEAF
d_call: -; j_call: TRBJ2-3; v_call: TRBV21-1; cdr3_aa: ASSPPGALRTDTQY
d_call: -; j_call: TRBJ2-1; v_call: TRBV24-1; cdr3_aa: ATSDWGSTLSYNEQF
d_call: -; j_call: -; v_call: TRBV9; cdr3_aa: ASSVGAADEQY
d_call: TRBD2; j_call: TRBJ2-7; v_call: TRBV5-1; cdr3_aa: ASSSTSGSREQY
d_call: -; j_call: -; v_call: TRBV27; cdr3_aa: ASSPGVFETQY
d_call: TRBD2; j_call: TRBJ2-1; v_call: TRBV29-1; cdr3_aa: SVGSSGRHHNEQF
d_call: -; j_call: TRBJ2-7; v_call: TRBV5-5; cdr3_aa: ASSLGPTSYEQY
d_call: TRBD1; j_call: TRBJ2-1; v_call: TRBV7-6; cdr3_aa: ASSFTGAREQF
d_call: TRBD2; j_call: TRBJ2-5; v_call: TRBV7-9; cdr3_aa: ASSETSGRAGKQY
d_call: -; j_call: TRBJ2-5; v_call: TRBV20-1; cdr3_aa: SAYPAGQETQY
d_call: -; j_call: TRBJ1-1; v_call: TRBV20-1; cdr3_aa: SARADWNTEAF
d_call: -; j_call: TRBJ2-1; v_call: TRBV7-2; cdr3_aa: ASSLSRYQGNEQF
d_call: -; j_call: TRBJ1-2; v_call: TRBV5-1; cdr3_aa: ASSLRGMGVDGYT
d_call: -; j_call: TRBJ2-1; v_call: TRBV7-7; cdr3_aa: ASSLETGYEQF
d_call: TRBD1; j_call: TRBJ1-1; v_call: TRBV7-2; cdr3_aa: ASSPPTGVNTEAF
d_call: TRBD1; j_call: TRBJ2-1; v_call: TRBV7-9; cdr3_aa: ASSPRDRVDEQF
d_call: -; j_call: TRBJ2-7; v_call: TRBV6-2/TRBV6-3; cdr3_aa: ASSPLEVARSYEQY
d_call: -; j_call: TRBJ1-1; v_call: TRBV20-1; cdr3_aa: SAPGQGYTEAF
d_call: -; j_call: TRBJ2-6; v_call: TRBV7-2; cdr3_aa: ASSPFWATSSGANVLT
d_call: TRBD2; j_call: TRBJ2-1; v_call: TRBV14; cdr3_aa: ASSQGGLAGRNEQF